The present entry profiles one T cell receptor (beta chain) with its context. TCRdb ran MiXCR on the PCR reads and lists one entry per CDR3 protein. The table includes 12,000 or so distinct CDR3 sequences, less than 60% detected once. The data are from a study of CD4 and CD8 cells across lung adenocarcinoma regions. V lost 0 bases, J lost 2 bases, and 12 bases lay in between. Germline V gives CDR1 SGHRS, CDR2 YFSETQ. CDR3 length: 15 residues. Sequencing was performed on CD8+ T cells from the margin of a lung tumor. This receptor was identified in a female donor with lung adenocarcinoma. The CD4 and CD8 labels of this study may be unreliable. The chain is built from TRBV5-1 and TRBJ2-7; perhaps TRBD1 as D (5 bases). CDR3: CASSLAGQPAYEQYF. The CDR3 coding sequence is TGCGCCAGCAGCTTGGCAGGGCAGCCGGCCTACGAGCAGTACTTC.